These 30 T cell receptor beta chains originate from one sample sequenced in a study of spatial heterogeneity in lung cancer. Each CDR3 protein gets one entry after TCRdb re-called the 5' RACE reads with MiXCR. The sample yields around 9,800 distinct CDR3 sequences, approximately 6.8% seen once. Stated time point: sample taken at primary tumor resection. Unsorted whole RNA of tumor, nontumor lung or frozen PBMC was sequenced. The specimen comprised PBMCs, sampled at surgery. The receptors shown here come from a male donor with early-stage non-small cell lung cancer.

In its sample, this clonotype was seen many times. This beta chain is a stray sequence in a library constructed for alpha chains; its clone size is not meaningful. The chain has TRBV7-2 and TRBJ1-4; D is unclear. Germline V CDR1 and CDR2: SGHTA, FQGNSA. Trimming removed 0 bases from V and 7 bases from J, with 6 bases in between. CDR3 length equals 13 residues. In DNA, the CDR3 is TGTGCCAGCAGCTTAGCAAGGGTTGAAAAACTGTTTTTT. Translated, it gives CASSLARVEKLFF.

In its sample, this clonotype ranks as medium-sized. The size of this beta chain means little, since it is a stray read in a library made for alpha chains. The chain links TRBV29-1 to TRBJ1-3; D is possibly TRBD1 (6 bases). CDR3 length: 13 residues. Germline lookup yields CDR1 SQVTM and CDR2 ANQGSEA. Trimming removed 0 bases at V and 10 bases at J, with 13 bases between. The CDR3 DNA reads TGCAGCGTTGAAGATCGAGGGGGTTGGACCATATATTTT. Translated: CSVEDRGGWTIYF.

In the case of this clonotype: The library was designed around alpha chains, so this beta chain is a stray read whose abundance carries little weight. The J gene is TRBJ2-7, the V gene TRBV6-5; D remains unclear. The CDR3 loop spans 17 amino acids. The germline V gene has CDR1 MNHEY and CDR2 SVGAGI. Between the trimmed V and J ends, which lost 6 bases and 4 bases, there was a span of 25 bases. As DNA, the CDR3 is TGTGCCAGCAGACTAAGTAGGACGCCCGGAGCAAGGTACGAGCAGTACTTC. It yields the protein CASRLSRTPGARYEQYF.

A few counts support this clonotype. This beta chain turned up in a library designed for alpha chains; as an off-target read, its abundance says little. This chain joins TRBV10-3 and TRBJ2-3; TRBD2 might be the D (5 bases). The ends were cut back, 4 bases at V and 2 bases at J, with 10 bases in the middle. Germline V lookup: CDR1 ENHRY, CDR2 SYGVKD. The CDR3 is 14 residues long. This CDR3 is CAISASGNTDTQYF. CDR3 sequence (DNA): TGTGCCATCAGTGCGTCGGGAAACACAGATACGCAGTATTTT.

This clonotype was counted at least ten times. This beta chain is a stray sequence in a library constructed for alpha chains; its clone size is not meaningful. The gene calls are TRBV6-5 and TRBJ1-6; no reliable D call. The CDR3 runs 14 residues. V was trimmed by 2 bases and J by 4 bases, leaving 6 bases between them. CDR1 is MNHEY and CDR2 is SVGAGI in the germline V gene. For the CDR3, the DNA is TGTGCCAGCAGTTACAAAGAATATAATTCACCCCTCCACTTT. Protein: CASSYKEYNSPLHF.

This clonotype has a count of ten or more. This beta chain is off target for a library built for alpha chains, so its abundance means little. For the CDR3, the DNA is TGCAGTGCTAGAGTGGGGACGGAGACCTCAAGGGGCTACACCTTC. It codes for CSARVGTETSRGYTF. The chain employs TRBV20-1 and TRBJ1-2; D perhaps matches TRBD1 (5 bases). Germline V gives CDR1 DFQATT, CDR2 SNEGSKA (reference sequence). V was trimmed by 1 base and J by 8 bases, leaving 20 bases between them. CDR3 length: 15 amino acids.

Many counts were recorded for this clonotype. In a library made to pick up alpha chains, this beta chain is a stray read with a size that means little. Here the CDR3 reads CSVEDRLGDGDTGELFF. In DNA form, the CDR3 reads TGCAGCGTTGAAGATCGGCTAGGGGACGGCGACACCGGGGAGCTGTTTTTT. The rearrangement links TRBV29-1 to TRBJ2-2; D may be TRBD1 or TRBD2 (5 bases each). Trimming left V 0 bases short and J 3 bases short, with 17 bases between. Germline V gives CDR1 SQVTM, CDR2 ANQGSEA. CDR3 length equals 17 residues.

As for this clonotype: This beta chain turned up in a library designed for alpha chains; as an off-target read, its abundance says little. V usage is TRBV15 and J usage is TRBJ2-7, with 7 bases fitting TRBD2. Trimming at V came to 2 bases and at J to 6 bases, leaving 4 bases not matched to a gene. The CDR3 spans 13 residues. Per the germline V gene, CDR1 is LNHNV and CDR2 is YYDKDF (reference sequence). CDR3 sequence (DNA): TGTGCCACCAGCAGACTCTCTAGCGGCGAGCAGTACTTC. This codes for CATSRLSSGEQYF.

This clonotype is medium-sized within its sample. This beta chain represents an off-target read in a library built for alpha chains; its size is of limited meaning. The chain employs TRBV29-1 and TRBJ2-5, with 8 bases identical to TRBD1. V was clipped by 4 bases and J by 5 bases; unmatched bases: 12. CDR3 size: 15 residues. The V gene's germline CDR1 is SQVTM and CDR2 ANQGSEA. CDR3 sequence: CSVGSGTGGLETQYF. Written as DNA, the CDR3 is TGCAGCGTTGGAAGTGGAACAGGGGGTTTGGAGACCCAGTACTTC.

Regarding this clonotype: This beta chain lies outside the target of a library built for alpha chains; its clone size means little. The chain couples TRBV7-9 to TRBJ2-3; weak D call: TRBD1 (6 bases). CDR1 is SEHNR, CDR2 FQNEAQ, per germline (reference sequence). Trimming stripped 4 bases from V and 2 bases from J, with 16 bases between. The CDR3 loop spans 16 amino acids. The CDR3 sequence: CASSSQLGGFTDTQYF. The DNA of the CDR3 is TGTGCCAGCAGCTCCCAACTAGGGGGATTCACAGATACGCAGTATTTT.

With respect to this clonotype: The size of this beta chain means little, since it is a stray read in a library made for alpha chains. This chain joins TRBV7-2 and TRBJ2-2, with 10 nucleotides matching TRBD2. This CDR3 spans 15 amino acids. Germline CDR1 SGHTA, CDR2 FQGNSA. V was clipped by 3 bases and J by 4 bases; unmatched bases: 2. CDR3: CASSFGTSVTGELFF. The CDR3 region has the DNA TGTGCCAGCAGCTTCGGGACTAGCGTCACCGGGGAGCTGTTTTTT.

A few counts support this clonotype. This beta chain lies outside the target of a library built for alpha chains; its clone size means little. The CDR3 sequence: CASSHPGLVGQETQYF. The CDR3 nucleotides read TGTGCCAGCAGCCATCCCGGACTGGTAGGCCAAGAGACCCAGTACTTC. The chain employs TRBV3-1 and TRBJ2-5; D might be TRBD2 (5 bases). V lost 3 bases and J 1 base, leaving 15 bases between the germline ends. The CDR3 sequence is 16 residues long. In germline, CDR1 is LGHDT, CDR2 YNNKEL (reference sequence).

By share, this clonotype counts as medium-sized (0.01 to 0.1%). This beta chain came through as a stray read in a library set up for alpha chains, and its size says little. V gene TRBV6-4 combines with J gene TRBJ2-1; D remains ambiguous. The CDR3 runs 13 residues. Germline-derived CDR1 and CDR2 are MRHNA and SNTAGT. The V end lost 2 bases, the J end lost 0 bases, and 2 bases lay between the germline ends. CDR3 in DNA: TGTGCCAGCAGTGACAACTCCTACAATGAGCAGTTCTTC. The encoded protein is CASSDNSYNEQFF.

This clonotype was picked up many times. As an off-target read in a library built for alpha chains, this beta chain has a frequency of little significance. The J gene is TRBJ2-1, the V gene TRBV24-1, with TRBD1 matching 9 bases. This CDR3 region has 14 residues. V dropped 5 bases and J dropped 7; count of bases not matched to a gene: 5. Germline V lookup: CDR1 KGHDR, CDR2 SFDVKD. This chain's CDR3 is CATSGLDRGNEQFF. The CDR3 nucleotides are TGTGCCACCAGTGGCCTCGACAGGGGGAATGAGCAGTTCTTC.

This clonotype was recorded many times. This beta chain is off target for a library built for alpha chains, so its abundance means little. The V gene is TRBV28, the J gene TRBJ1-6; D not certain. This CDR3 spans 12 amino acids. Germline CDR1 is MDHEN and CDR2 is SYDVKM. V was trimmed by 6 bases and J by 8 bases, leaving 8 bases between them. In DNA, the CDR3 is TGTGCCAGCAGCCAGGAAGATTCACCCCTCCACTTT. Amino acids: CASSQEDSPLHF.

This clonotype came up many times. The size of this beta chain means little, since it is a stray read in a library made for alpha chains. The chain combines TRBV11-3 with TRBJ1-1; 8 bases align to TRBD1. V was pared by 3 bases and J by 5 bases, with 5 bases of the junction left unmatched. CDR1 and CDR2 (germline): SGHNT, YENEEA. The CDR3 length is 14 residues. The CDR3 here is CASSLAGGGTEAFF. The DNA for the CDR3 is TGTGCCAGCAGCTTGGCAGGGGGCGGAACTGAAGCTTTCTTT.

Concerning this clonotype itself: In a library made to pick up alpha chains, this beta chain is a stray read with a size that means little. This rearrangement joins TRBV2 to TRBJ1-2; 9 nucleotides agree with TRBD1. After removal of 0 bases from V and 2 bases from J, the junction contained 4 bases not matched to a gene. CDR1 SNHLY and CDR2 FYNNEI come from the germline V gene. The CDR3 is made up of 16 amino acids. This CDR3 reads CASSEALGQGNYGYTF. Here the CDR3 DNA reads TGTGCCAGCAGTGAAGCTCTAGGACAGGGGAACTATGGCTACACCTTC.

On this clonotype itself: One end of the junction does not line up with germline, which may come from a read error. This beta chain is off target for a library built for alpha chains, so its abundance means little. The V call is TRBV7-7, the J call TRBJ2-1; TRBD2 matches 7 bases. The CDR3 length is 14 residues. Germline V gives CDR1 SSHAT, CDR2 FNYEAQ (reference sequence). CDR3 loop: CASSLAGVNNEQFF. The CDR3 DNA follows: TGTGCTAGCAGCTTGGCGGGAGTGAACAATGAGCAGTTCTTC.

The table lists this clonotype with many counts. With the library built for alpha chains, this beta chain is off target and its frequency is not meaningful. This chain uses TRBV6-2 or TRBV6-3 with TRBJ2-7, with D perhaps TRBD1 or TRBD2 (7 bases each). Trimming pared 10 bases from V and 2 bases from J, leaving 18 bases between. CDR1 and CDR2 from the germline V gene are MNHEY and SVGEGT. CDR3 length: 14 residues. Here the CDR3 DNA reads TGTGCCATTCGCAGGGAGGGGGCAACCTACGAGCAGTACTTC. Protein: CAIRREGATYEQYF.

This clonotype came up a few times. The library was prepared for alpha chains; this beta chain is a stray read, so its frequency means little. The chain employs TRBV6-5 and TRBJ2-1, with D uncertain. Between the trimmed V and J ends, which lost 6 bases and 11 bases, there was a span of 11 bases. The CDR3 covers 11 residues. Germline V gene data show CDR1 as MNHEY and CDR2 as SVGAGI. Here the CDR3 reads CASRSTTQQFF. In DNA, the CDR3 is TGTGCCAGCAGATCTACGACACAGCAGTTCTTC.

This clonotype was seen only a few times. Being off target in a library aimed at alpha chains, this beta chain has a size of little meaning. This chain's CDR3 is CASSDPGQRTDTQYF. The CDR3 nucleotides are TGTGCCAGCAGTGATCCAGGACAGCGCACAGATACGCAGTATTTT. This chain links TRBV6-1 with TRBJ2-3; a weak D match, TRBD1 (6 bases). V was cut by 3 bases and J by 1 base, with 11 bases left in between. Germline V gene sequence: CDR1 MNHNS, CDR2 SASEGT. CDR3 length: 15 amino acids.

This clonotype has at least ten counts. Being off target in a library aimed at alpha chains, this beta chain has a size of little meaning. The CDR3 nucleotides read TGTGCCAGCAGTGATAATGGCAGAGACTATGGCTACACCTTC. Its protein product is CASSDNGRDYGYTF. This chain links TRBV6-1 with TRBJ1-2; the D is unclear. V dropped 3 bases and J dropped 3 bases, with 11 bases sitting between them. The CDR3 totals 14 residues. Germline CDR1 reads MNHNS; CDR2 reads SASEGT.

This clonotype has just a few counts. As an off-target read in a library built for alpha chains, this beta chain has a frequency of little significance. This chain connects TRBV9 to TRBJ2-7; TRBD1 aligns across 9 bases. J lost 7 bases, V lost 3 bases, and 2 bases had no gene match. Germline lookup yields CDR1 SGDLS and CDR2 YYNGEE. The CDR3 has 12 residues. The CDR3 sequence is CASSDGQGEQYF. CDR3 sequence (DNA): TGTGCCAGCAGCGACGGACAGGGGGAGCAGTACTTC. The complete variable domain, with remaining parts taken from reference TRBV9 and TRBJ2-7, reads DSGVTQTPKHLITATGQRVTLRCSPRSGDLSVYWYQQSLDQGLQFLIQYYNGEERAKGNILERFSAQQFPDLHSELNLSSLELGDSALYFCASSDGQGEQYFGPGTRLTVT.

This clonotype has a handful of counts. This beta chain is a stray read from a library made for alpha chains; its abundance is not meaningful. This rearrangement joins TRBV6-8 to TRBJ1-4; D may be TRBD1 (5 bases). From germline, CDR1 is MNHGY and CDR2 SAAAGT. There are 16 residues in the CDR3. V lost 5 bases and J lost 5, with 18 bases in between. CDR3 amino acids: CASSDHRQSRNEKLFF. CDR3 DNA: TGTGCCAGCAGTGATCACCGACAGAGTAGAAATGAAAAACTGTTTTTT.

This clonotype was recorded a few times. For a library built for alpha chains, this beta chain is a stray read; little rests on its size. The gene calls are TRBV11-2 and TRBJ1-5; D not certain. The CDR3 runs 13 residues. V shed 5 bases and J shed 7 bases, with 12 bases lying between them. In germline, CDR1 is SGHAT, CDR2 FQNNGV. The CDR3 bases are TGTGCCAGCAGCAAAGAATATACCCAGCCCCAGCATTTT. Its translation is CASSKEYTQPQHF. Drawing the rest from reference TRBV11-2 and TRBJ1-5, the complete variable domain is EAGVAQSPRYKIIEKRQSVAFWCNPISGHATLYWYQQILGQGPKLLIQFQNNGVVDDSQLPKDRFSAERLKGVDSTLKIQPAKLEDSAVYLCASSKEYTQPQHFGDGTRLSIL.

The table lists this clonotype with many counts. Sequence at one end of the junction differs from germline and may be a read error. This beta chain is an off-target read within a library intended for alpha chains, so its frequency means little. The V call is TRBV7-9, the J call TRBJ2-4, with D maybe TRBD2 (5 bases). Germline assignment: CDR1 SEHNR and CDR2 FQNEAQ (reference sequence). This CDR3 has 15 residues. The CDR3 DNA follows: TGTGTCAGCAGCTTGGTCGAGGGTACCAAAAACATTCAGTACTTC. It is translated as CVSSLVEGTKNIQYF. Variable domain in full (rest from reference TRBV7-9 and TRBJ2-4): DTGVSQNPRHKITKRGQNVTFRCDPISEHNRLYWYRQTLGQGPEFLTYFQNEAQLEKSRLLSDRFSAERPKGSFSTLEIQRTEQGDSAMYLCVSSLVEGTKNIQYFGAGTRLSVL.

This clonotype was detected ten times or more. The library was built for alpha chains, so this beta chain is an off-target read and its size means little. V usage is TRBV7-9 and J usage is TRBJ1-3, with 11 bases identical to TRBD1. J was trimmed by 2 bases and V by 6 bases; bases with no gene match: 3. The CDR3 length is 15 residues. CDR1 is SEHNR, CDR2 FQNEAQ, per germline (reference sequence). CDR3 sequence (DNA): TGTGCCAGCAGGAGGGGACAGGGGGCTGGAAACACCATATATTTT. Its protein product is CASRRGQGAGNTIYF.

This clonotype was recorded many times. The library was prepared for alpha chains; this beta chain is a stray read, so its frequency means little. This chain joins TRBV24-1 and TRBJ2-3; TRBD1 is a possible D gene (6 bases). Germline V gene data show CDR1 as KGHDR and CDR2 as SFDVKD. V lost 3 bases to trimming and J lost 11 bases, with 14 bases between them. The CDR3 is 13 amino acids. CDR3 DNA sequence: TGTGCCACCAGTGATCCTCCGACAGGCCGGCAGTATTTT. Translating gives CATSDPPTGRQYF.

Notes on this clonotype: This beta chain lies outside the target of a library built for alpha chains; its clone size means little. V is TRBV6-1 and J is TRBJ2-3; TRBD2 agrees at 11 bases. Germline V CDR1 and CDR2: MNHNS, SASEGT. V lost 0 bases, J lost 0 bases, and 2 bases stayed unmatched. There are 17 residues in the CDR3. CDR3 loop: CASSEAGLAASTDTQYF. The CDR3 DNA reads TGTGCCAGCAGTGAAGCGGGACTAGCGGCTAGCACAGATACGCAGTATTTT.

This clonotype was observed at least ten times. This beta chain is off target for a library built for alpha chains, so its abundance means little. The rearrangement links TRBV27 to TRBJ2-5; TRBD2 matches at 7 bases. Germline CDR1 reads MNHEY; CDR2 reads SMNVEV (reference sequence). V lost 5 bases and J lost 4; bases outside the gene matches: 4. The CDR3 length is 13 residues. CDR3 nucleotide sequence: TGTGCCAGCAGTAGGCAGCGGGGAGAGACCCAGTACTTC. It is translated as CASSRQRGETQYF.